What follows are 16 T cell receptor beta chains derived from one specimen sequenced in a study of neurological immune-mediated disorders. From the 5' RACE reads, TCRdb called clonotypes with MiXCR, one entry per CDR3 protein. Of about 50,000 distinct CDR3 sequences listed, 4% to 5.5% are singletons. The specimen was PBMCs. These receptors were obtained from a man over 45 with multiple sclerosis.

This clonotype has at least ten counts. The CDR3 protein is CASISGLGGREQYF. CDR3 DNA: TGTGCCAGCATTTCGGGACTCGGGGGGCGTGAGCAGTACTTC. The genes are TRBV2 and TRBJ2-7, with D possibly being TRBD2 (7 bases). Germline CDR1 SNHLY, CDR2 FYNNEI. V dropped 7 bases and J dropped 7 bases, with 20 bases sitting between them. The CDR3 consists of 14 residues.

A note on this clonotype: This may come from a read error, since a much larger clone is one base off. The gene calls are TRBV4-1 and TRBJ1-2; TRBD1 might be the D (6 bases). The germline gives CDR1 MGHRA, CDR2 YSYEKL. Between the trimmed V and J ends, which lost 0 bases and 10 bases, there was a span of 15 bases. The CDR3 covers 14 residues. The CDR3 spells CASSQEERGGYYTF. The CDR3 region has the DNA TGCGCCAGCAGCCAAGAAGAAAGGGGGGGATACTACACCTTC.

This clonotype showed up many times. This chain joins TRBV5-1 and TRBJ2-3, with 8 nucleotides matching TRBD2. Germline CDR1 reads SGHRS; CDR2 reads YFSETQ. The CDR3 has 15 amino acids. After removal of 3 bases from V and 3 bases from J, the junction contained 6 bases not matched to a gene. CDR3: CASSWSGGRTDTQYF. The CDR3 DNA sequence: TGCGCCAGCAGCTGGAGCGGGGGACGGACAGATACGCAGTATTTT.

This clonotype was seen repeatedly, ten times or more. The chain uses TRBV5-1 and TRBJ1-2; a possible D gene is TRBD1 (6 bases). Germline CDR1 reads SGHRS; CDR2 reads YFSETQ. The CDR3 contains 12 residues. The V end lost 6 bases, the J end lost 3 bases, and 9 bases lay between the germline ends. The CDR3 nucleotides read TGCGCCAGCAAACAGGGTGACTATGGCTACACCTTC. Protein sequence: CASKQGDYGYTF.

This clonotype appeared many times. The V call is TRBV5-1, the J call TRBJ2-1; D not certain. This CDR3 is 12 amino acids long. Germline V gene lookup returns CDR1 SGHRS and CDR2 YFSETQ. V lost 1 base, J lost 5 bases, and 4 bases lay in between. The CDR3 loop is CASSLFNNEQFF. CDR3 DNA sequence: TGCGCCAGCAGCTTGTTCAACAATGAGCAGTTCTTC.

In its sample, this clonotype was seen a few times. The V gene is TRBV6-5, the J gene TRBJ1-2, with a tentative D call TRBD1 (6 bases). Trimming removed 2 bases from V and 3 bases from J, with 7 bases in between. The CDR3 contains 13 residues. Germline CDR1 reads MNHEY; CDR2 reads SVGAGI. DNA of the CDR3: TGTGCCAGCAGTTACCGACAGGACTATGGCTACACCTTC. Translation gives CASSYRQDYGYTF.

The chain links TRBV12-3 or TRBV12-4 to TRBJ2-5; D is unclear. This CDR3 is built from 11 residues. Trimming stripped 3 bases from V and 4 bases from J, with 3 bases between. In DNA form, the CDR3 reads TGTGCCAGCAGTTTGGTAGAGACCCAGTACTTC. Translated, it gives CASSLVETQYF.

There are many counts of this clonotype. The chain joins TRBV5-6 to TRBJ2-2; D gene uncertain. The CDR3 consists of 16 residues. The V gene lost 0 bases and the J gene lost 5 bases, with 14 bases spanning the gap. In germline, CDR1 is SGHDT, CDR2 YYEEEE. CDR3 amino acids: CASSLADGRFTGELFF. The CDR3 DNA reads TGTGCCAGCAGCTTGGCTGACGGTCGATTTACCGGGGAGCTGTTTTTT. The full variable domain, rest sourced from reference TRBV5-6 and TRBJ2-2, is DAGVTQSPTHLIKTRGQQVTLRCSPKSGHDTVSWYQQALGQGPQFIFQYYEEEERQRGNFPDRFSGHQFPNYSSELNVNALLLGDSALYLCASSLADGRFTGELFFGEGSRLTVL.

This rearrangement joins TRBV5-1 to TRBJ2-1; D is perhaps TRBD2 (6 bases). Trimming took off 0 bases at V and 10 bases at J, with 14 bases between the two ends. CDR1 SGHRS and CDR2 YFSETQ come from the germline V gene. This CDR3 is built from 14 residues. DNA for the CDR3: TGCGCCAGCAGCTTGGCTCCTCCTAGCGAAGAGCAGTTCTTC. Translating it yields CASSLAPPSEEQFF.

A few counts support this clonotype. This chain connects TRBV20-1 to TRBJ1-1, with 7 nucleotides matching TRBD1. CDR3 length equals 12 residues. CDR1 DFQATT and CDR2 SNEGSKA come from the germline V gene (reference sequence). V lost 3 bases, J lost 8 bases, and 6 bases stayed unmatched. This chain's CDR3 is CSASFPGQEAFF. In DNA, the CDR3 is TGCAGTGCTAGCTTTCCGGGACAGGAAGCTTTCTTT.

This clonotype has ten or more counts. The gene calls are TRBV6-5 and TRBJ2-1; D is ambiguous. The germline V and J ends were trimmed by 0 bases and 9 bases, with 9 bases remaining between them. This CDR3 region has 13 residues. From germline, CDR1 is MNHEY and CDR2 SVGAGI. The CDR3 region is CASSYSYGSEQFF. The CDR3 region has the DNA TGTGCCAGCAGTTACTCGTACGGCAGTGAGCAGTTCTTC.

The sample holds many counts of this clonotype. The V and J genes are TRBV20-1 and TRBJ1-2, with D unresolved. The CDR3 spans 12 residues. Trimming cost V 6 bases and J 3 bases, with 11 bases left between them. The germline CDR1 and CDR2 sequences are DFQATT and SNEGSKA (reference sequence). The CDR3, as DNA: TGCAGTGCGAAGACATACTACTATGGCTACACCTTC. This codes for CSAKTYYYGYTF.

This clonotype was seen many times. This chain joins TRBV27 and TRBJ2-7; TRBD2 matches at 10 bases. This CDR3 comprises 15 residues. With 6 bases clipped from V and 1 base from J, the junction kept 6 bases outside the gene matches. The V gene's germline CDR1 is MNHEY and CDR2 SMNVEV (reference sequence). The DNA of the CDR3 is TGTGCCAGCAGGCTGGGACTAGCGCCTTCCTACGAGCAGTACTTC. Its protein product is CASRLGLAPSYEQYF.

This clonotype has a count of ten or more. It is unclear where the CDR3 begins or ends on the DNA, so no DNA is shown, and the CDR3 is as TCRdb lists it. V usage is TRBV5-1 and J usage is TRBJ1-1; TRBD1 was called by the table and not checked on the DNA. The CDR3 spans 13 residues, counting both ends. Germline loops: CDR1 SGHRS, CDR2 YFSETQ. The chain's CDR3 is CASSFGPGSEAFF.

This clonotype was recorded a few times. The V and J genes are TRBV27 and TRBJ1-2, with TRBD1 matching 8 bases. The trim removed 6 bases at V and 7 bases at J, leaving 7 bases unmatched. CDR1 MNHEY and CDR2 SMNVEV come from the germline V gene (reference sequence). The CDR3 totals 13 residues. Here the CDR3 reads CASRRDDRGGYTF. The DNA for the CDR3 is TGTGCCAGCAGACGAGACGACAGGGGTGGCTACACCTTC.

As to this clonotype: Compared with germline, one end of the junction differs, possibly owing to a read error. This chain connects TRBV27 to TRBJ1-5; D is uncertain. In germline, CDR1 is MNHEY, CDR2 SMNVEV (reference sequence). The CDR3 is 13 residues long. CDR3 sequence reads: CASRRTPHQPQNF. The CDR3 DNA reads as TGTGCCAGCAGACGAACTCCCCATCAGCCCCAGAATTTT.